This TCR beta chain was captured in a study of a mutant IDH1 vaccine in newly diagnosed glioma. At the level of the study: There were approximately 60% males and roughly 38% females among treated patients, whose mean age was about 44 years. Findings of the study overall: Pseudoprogression showed no apparent link to changes in top peripheral T cell clonotypes.

Profiling relied on immunoSEQ multiplex PCR, and the TCRdb table lists in-frame clones only, not all of them. The sample includes around 54,000 clones, roughly four fifths of them seen just once. Germline V gene data show CDR1 as SGHNT and CDR2 as YYREEE (reference sequence). The CDR3 totals 15 residues. V was pared by 3 bases and J by 10 bases, with 17 bases between. To note about this clone: Its cognate antigen is unknown.

The time point was: week 47, end of study. Vaccination comprised doses that each held 300 ug of mutant IDH1 20-mer peptide, plus topical imiquimod. This TCR came from a woman in her forties or fifties with glioma. V is TRBV5-4 and J is TRBJ1-6; a weak D match, TRBD1 (5 bases). This sample comprised PBMCs, obtained from a glioma patient whose treatment included an IDH1 peptide vaccine. CDR3 bases: TGTGCCAGCAGCTCCCGGGACGGTGTAGAATCACCCCTCCACTTT. Its protein is CASSSRDGVESPLHF.